These T cell receptor beta chains were read from a single sample in a study of T cells in Graves' hyperthyroidism and ophthalmopathy. TCRdb reprocessed the multiplex PCR reads with MiXCR, giving one entry per CDR3 protein. The data show approximately 210,000 distinct CDR3 sequences, 15% to 20% seen once. The source material was blood. The origin of the receptors is a man between 50 and 59 years old with Graves' hyperthyroidism. Both conserved end residues are part of each CDR3. The D gene is left open where the match is weak. Clone size is shown for a subset of rows, as once, few, many or a class of expanded clone.

v_call	clone_size	j_call	d_call	cdr3_aa	cdr3_nt
TRBV7-2	many	TRBJ2-5	TRBD2	CASSFGTSGETQYF	TGTGCCAGCAGCTTCGGGACTAGCGGGGAGACCCAGTACTTC
TRBV28	few	TRBJ1-4	TRBD1	CASLQGNNEKLFF	TGTGCCAGCTTACAGGGGAATAATGAAAAACTGTTTTTT
TRBV27	many	TRBJ2-7	TRBD2	CASSLTSGMGEQYF	TGTGCCAGCAGTTTAACGAGCGGGATGGGAGAGCAGTACTTC
TRBV5-1	few	TRBJ2-5	.	CASSPGRGGRVETQYF	TGCGCCAGCAGTCCCGGCAGGGGAGGTCGGGTGGAGACCCAGTACTTC
TRBV3-1	many	TRBJ2-1	TRBD2	CASSQEDGRVHYNEQFF	TGTGCCAGCAGCCAAGAGGACGGGAGGGTCCACTACAATGAGCAGTTCTTC
TRBV2	many	TRBJ2-3	.	CASNRRFTDTQYF	TGTGCCAGCAACAGGAGATTCACAGATACGCAGTATTTT
TRBV7-3	many	TRBJ2-1	.	CASSSQTGYNEQFF	TGTGCCAGCAGCTCACAGACTGGCTACAATGAGCAGTTCTTC
TRBV12-3/TRBV12-4	many	TRBJ2-1	.	CASSYLAAIYNEQFF	TGTGCCAGCAGTTACTTAGCGGCTATCTACAATGAGCAGTTCTTC
TRBV6-1	.	TRBJ1-2	.	CASSEVGGYGYTF	TGTGCCAGCAGTGAGGTGGGAGGCTATGGCTACACCTTC
TRBV12-3/TRBV12-4	few	TRBJ2-2	.	CASSKSSGYNTGELFF	TGTGCCAGCAGTAAGTCCAGCGGCTATAACACCGGGGAGCTGTTTTTT
TRBV15	once	TRBJ2-2	.	CATSRDRDSYAGELFF	TGTGCCACCAGCAGAGATAGGGATAGCTACGCCGGGGAGCTGTTTTTT
TRBV10-3	many	TRBJ2-7	TRBD2	CAISVRAGGRYEQYF	TGTGCCATCAGTGTTCGGGCGGGAGGTCGGTACGAGCAGTACTTC
TRBV6-1	few	TRBJ1-3	TRBD1	CASRPWTGQSSGNTIYF	TGTGCCAGCAGGCCCTGGACAGGGCAGAGCTCTGGAAACACCATATATTTT
TRBV20-1	many	TRBJ1-5	.	CSARGAAVGERGQPQHF	TGCAGTGCTAGAGGAGCGGCAGTAGGGGAACGCGGCCAGCCCCAGCATTTT
TRBV6-2/TRBV6-3	few	TRBJ2-5	TRBD2	CASSLAGVEAKTQYF	TGTGCCAGCAGTTTAGCGGGAGTGGAAGCAAAGACCCAGTACTTC
TRBV7-2	many	TRBJ2-7	TRBD2	CASSLGAGGPLSYEQYF	TGTGCCAGCAGCTTAGGTGCGGGAGGGCCCTTATCCTACGAGCAGTACTTC
TRBV6-1	many	TRBJ1-1	.	CASSEGTEENTEAFF	TGTGCCAGCAGTGAAGGTACAGAAGAGAACACTGAAGCTTTCTTT